Reported below is one T cell receptor beta chain. What it binds is not known. An end of the junction does not agree with germline; a read error may underlie this. The library tagged each cDNA molecule with unique molecular identifiers. Per the original methods: There were a median of around 96,000 TCRs per sample, with a range from about 20,000 to 700,000. TCRdb recomputed calls from the RACE reads with MiXCR, one row per CDR3 protein. Here the V and J calls rest on TCRdb's processing, not on the authors' analysis. Of roughly 260,000 distinct CDR3 sequences listed, approximately 8.6% are singletons. The V gene's germline CDR1 is SGHAT and CDR2 FQNNGV. The CDR3 sequence is 13 residues long. The sample originates from a study of human T cells and chemical hapten exposure. Time point reported: pre-sensitization, week 0. This sample's treatment: therapeutic diphenylcyclopropenone sensitization with weekly scalp DPC.

Study outcomes and limitations: Alopecia affecting every donor means their immune response may not match healthy people's.

The chain has TRBV11-2 and TRBJ1-4, with 10 nucleotides matching TRBD1. The receptor was derived from a woman in her forties with alopecia areata. Some clones in this sample may be carry-over from other donors' samples. The sample was whole blood, taken in connection with sensitization to the hapten diphenylcyclopropenone (DPC). CDR3 loop: CASSSHHADRGGF. CDR3 sequence (DNA): TGTGCCAGCAGTTCTCATCACGCGGACAGGGGGGGATTT.